These 24 T cell receptor beta chains were all obtained from the same sample, sequenced in a study of blood T cell repertoires in COVID-19. Assay: immunoSEQ multiplex PCR; the TCRdb copy retains only in-frame clones and omits some. The data hold about 260,000 clones, with roughly 86% observed a single time. Source material: peripheral blood. Receptor source: a human donor in a cohort sampled during active COVID-19.

The J gene is TRBJ1-1, the V gene TRBV18; 8 positions agree with TRBD1. V dropped 4 bases and J dropped 1; count of bases not matched to a gene: 2. CDR1 KGHSH and CDR2 LQKENI come from the germline V gene. The CDR3 extends over 14 amino acids. The CDR3 region has the DNA TGTGCCAGCTCACTGACAGGGGAGAACACTGAAGCTTTCTTT. It translates to CASSLTGENTEAFF.

The rearrangement uses TRBV4-3 and TRBJ1-1; D is possibly TRBD1 (6 bases). The V gene lost 2 bases and the J gene lost 8 bases, with 15 bases spanning the gap. This CDR3 has 14 residues. CDR1 LGHNA and CDR2 YSLEER come from the germline V gene. The CDR3 sequence is CASSQILRGSEAFF. Written as DNA, the CDR3 is TGCGCCAGCAGCCAAATACTCAGGGGTTCGGAAGCTTTCTTT.

The rearrangement links TRBV18 to TRBJ1-1, with TRBD1 matching 9 bases. The CDR3 contains 12 residues. Unmatched junction bases numbered 2, after V lost 4 bases and J lost 8 bases. CDR1 is KGHSH and CDR2 is LQKENI in the germline V gene. This CDR3 reads CASSLGQGEAFF. CDR3 DNA: TGTGCCAGCTCACTTGGACAGGGGGAAGCTTTCTTT.

The chain joins TRBV4-3 to TRBJ1-1, with TRBD1 matching 9 bases. The ends lost 2 bases at V and 10 bases at J; junction bases unmatched: 8. CDR1 LGHNA and CDR2 YSLEER come from the germline V gene. The CDR3 loop spans 14 amino acids. In DNA, the CDR3 is TGCGCCAGCAGCCAAAGCGCCGCGACAGGGGGAGCTTTCTTT. This sequence encodes CASSQSAATGGAFF.

Only a few counts were recorded for this clone. V gene TRBV28 combines with J gene TRBJ1-1; tentatively, D is TRBD1 (5 bases). The germline gives CDR1 MDHEN, CDR2 SYDVKM. Trimming removed 7 bases from V and 8 bases from J, with 20 bases in between. The CDR3 totals 14 residues. DNA for the CDR3: TGTGCCAGCATTAGGGGTCCCGGTTGGAGCGAAGCTTTCTTT. It translates to CASIRGPGWSEAFF.

CDR3 amino acids: CASSLRQGGTGELFF. CDR3 DNA sequence: TGTGCCAGCAGCTTACGACAGGGGGGCACCGGGGAGCTGTTTTTT. The V call is TRBV7-3, the J call TRBJ2-2, with 9 bases identical to TRBD1. The CDR3 is 15 residues long. Germline V CDR1 and CDR2: SGHTA, FQGTGA. V was clipped by 2 bases and J by 4 bases; unmatched bases: 2.

This clone appeared a single time. This chain uses TRBV30 with TRBJ1-2; 9 bases line up with TRBD1. The CDR3 is made up of 13 amino acids. Germline CDR1 and CDR2: GTSNPN and SVGIG (reference sequence). Germline trimming cut 7 bases from V and 7 bases from J; bases unmatched to any gene: 10. The CDR3 loop is CASSQGARGGYTF. For the CDR3, the DNA is TGTGCCTCTTCACAGGGGGCAAGGGGTGGCTACACCTTC.

Note on this clone: The identical CDR3 is also encoded by other nucleotide sequences in the sample. The CDR3 DNA follows: TGTGCCAGCTCACCAGAGGTAAATAGCAATCAGCCCCAGCATTTT. Encoded protein: CASSPEVNSNQPQHF. The chain combines TRBV18 with TRBJ1-5; D not certain. Trimming pared 2 bases from V and 0 bases from J, leaving 8 bases between. The length of the CDR3 is 15 residues. From germline, CDR1 is KGHSH and CDR2 LQKENI.

This clone has just one count. The gene calls are TRBV30 and TRBJ1-6; 7 bases align to TRBD1. Germline CDR1 and CDR2: GTSNPN and SVGIG (reference sequence). Germline trimming cut 4 bases from V and 10 bases from J; bases unmatched to any gene: 10. This CDR3 has 14 residues. Written as DNA, the CDR3 is TGTGCCTGGACCGGGACAGCCCCTGGGTCACCCCTCCACTTT. Its protein is CAWTGTAPGSPLHF.

This clone has a single count. The J gene is TRBJ1-1, the V gene TRBV12-5; D remains ambiguous. The CDR3 extends over 11 amino acids. CDR1 and CDR2 from the germline V gene are LGHNT and FRNRAP. V shed 6 bases and J shed 9 bases, with 11 bases lying between them. The chain's CDR3 is CASGSDQKAFF. The DNA of the CDR3 is TGTGCTAGTGGCAGCGACCAGAAAGCTTTCTTT.

This chain links TRBV18 with TRBJ1-2; 8 positions agree with TRBD1. With V trimmed by 3 bases and J by 2 bases, 5 bases remained unmatched. This CDR3 is 15 amino acids long. The germline V gene has CDR1 KGHSH and CDR2 LQKENI. CDR3 residues: CASSPSGQVNYGYTF. The CDR3 region has the DNA TGTGCCAGCTCACCCTCGGGACAGGTGAACTATGGCTACACCTTC. Based on the CDR3 plus reference TRBV18 and TRBJ1-2, the full variable domain is NAGVMQNPRHLVRRRGQEARLRCSPMKGHSHVYWYRQLPEEGLKFMVYLQKENIIDESGMPKERFSAEFPKEGPSILRIQQVVRGDSAAYFCASSPSGQVNYGYTFGSGTRLTVV.

V usage is TRBV5-1 and J usage is TRBJ2-2; D is ambiguous. The CDR3 extends over 16 amino acids. Germline CDR1 reads SGHRS; CDR2 reads YFSETQ. V dropped 0 bases and J dropped 2 bases, with 11 bases sitting between them. The CDR3 DNA reads as TGCGCCAGCAGCTTGGGGTTCAGTTTTAACACCGGGGAGCTGTTTTTT. Amino acids: CASSLGFSFNTGELFF.

To note about this clone: The junction shows a germline mismatch at one end, possibly a read error. The chain employs TRBV27 and TRBJ1-2, with TRBD1 matching over 10 bases. The CDR3 is 12 amino acids. Germline V gene lookup returns CDR1 MNHEY and CDR2 SMNVEV (reference sequence). CDR3 DNA: TGTGCCAGCAGCTTGGGACAGGGGCATATCGTCTTC. Its protein product is CASSLGQGHIVF.

This rearrangement joins TRBV4-1 to TRBJ1-1; D unclear. Trimming removed 3 bases at V and 1 base at J, with 12 bases between. The CDR3 is 15 amino acids. Germline V lookup: CDR1 MGHRA, CDR2 YSYEKL. The CDR3 nucleotides are TGCGCCAGCAGCCAGACATCAGACGGGAACACTGAAGCTTTCTTT. Translating gives CASSQTSDGNTEAFF.

A word on this clone: Other DNA sequences within the sample encode an identical CDR3. The CDR3 loop is CATSEGQGNGYTF. The CDR3 DNA follows: TGTGCCACCAGTGAAGGACAGGGGAATGGCTACACCTTC. The rearrangement uses TRBV24-1 and TRBJ1-2; 9 nucleotides match TRBD1. The V and J ends lost 4 bases and 6 bases, in that order; junction bases with no gene match: 2. Germline lookup yields CDR1 KGHDR and CDR2 SFDVKD. The CDR3 is 13 amino acids.

Comment on this clone: The DNA is omitted, as the CDR3 cannot be located on it reliably, and the CDR3 follows TCRdb's listing. This chain connects TRBV7-9 to TRBJ1-5; the table's D call TRBD1 went unverified against the DNA. 12 amino acids form the CDR3, both terminal residues included. Looked up from germline, CDR1 is SEHNR and CDR2 is FQNEAQ (reference sequence). The CDR3 reads CASSAGQGPSIF.

The genes are TRBV19 and TRBJ1-1; a weak D match, TRBD1 (5 bases). Germline loops: CDR1 LNHDA, CDR2 SQIVND (reference sequence). This CDR3 comprises 15 residues. Between the trimmed V and J ends, which lost 3 bases and 10 bases, there was a span of 21 bases. The CDR3 loop reads CASSIRAGRGYGAFF. In nucleotides, the CDR3 is TGTGCCAGTAGTATTCGGGCTGGGCGGGGGTATGGAGCTTTCTTT.

This clone is a singleton in its sample. The rearrangement joins TRBV14 to TRBJ2-7, with D perhaps matching TRBD1 (7 bases). Trimming removed 2 bases from V and 2 bases from J, with 10 bases in between. Germline CDR1 SGHDN, CDR2 FVKESK. The CDR3 length is 14 residues. The CDR3 DNA reads TGTGCCAGCAGCCAACAGGGGGGTCCCTACGAGCAGTACTTC. This encodes CASSQQGGPYEQYF. Looking up the rest from reference TRBV14 and TRBJ2-7 gives the full variable domain: EAGVTQFPSHSVIEKGQTVTLRCDPISGHDNLYWYRRVMGKEIKFLLHFVKESKQDESGMPNNRFLAERTGGTYSTLKVQPAELEDSGVYFCASSQQGGPYEQYFGPGTRLTVT.

The V and J genes are TRBV18 and TRBJ1-4; 10 positions match TRBD1. Looked up from germline, CDR1 is KGHSH and CDR2 is LQKENI. The CDR3 totals 19 residues. The junction had 12 bases not matched to a gene; V was cut back by 5 bases and J by 0 bases. The DNA for the CDR3 is TGTGCCAGCTCAACCACAGAGACAGGGGGCCAGGCAACTAATGAAAAACTGTTTTTT. Its protein is CASSTTETGGQATNEKLFF.

The chain's CDR3 is CASSRFPHSSGVDQETQYF. The CDR3 region has the DNA TGTGCCAGCAGTCGTTTTCCTCATTCTAGCGGGGTTGACCAAGAGACCCAGTACTTC. The V call is TRBV6-6, the J call TRBJ2-5; TRBD2 agrees at 9 bases. Germline-derived CDR1 and CDR2 are MNHNY and SVGAGI (reference sequence). CDR3 size: 19 residues. J lost 0 bases, V lost 5 bases, and 16 bases had no gene match.

The rearrangement links TRBV7-3 to TRBJ2-7, with TRBD2 matching over 7 bases. This CDR3 comprises 15 residues. Germline V CDR1 and CDR2: SGHTA, FQGTGA. The ends lost 2 bases at V and 2 bases at J; junction bases unmatched: 6. The CDR3 protein is CASSLGSSGTYEQYF. The CDR3 DNA follows: TGTGCCAGCAGCTTAGGCTCTAGCGGTACCTACGAGCAGTACTTC.

The chain joins TRBV5-1 to TRBJ1-1; 7 nucleotides align to TRBD1. The CDR3 contains 17 residues. Germline assignment: CDR1 SGHRS and CDR2 YFSETQ. Trimming removed 2 bases from V and 2 bases from J; junction bases left unmatched: 12. CDR3 loop: CASSLKPPTGPNTEAFF. The CDR3 DNA follows: TGCGCCAGCAGCTTAAAACCCCCGACAGGGCCCAACACTGAAGCTTTCTTT. Full variable domain (missing parts from reference TRBV5-1 and TRBJ1-1): KAGVTQTPRYLIKTRGQQVTLSCSPISGHRSVSWYQQTPGQGLQFLFEYFSETQRNKGNFPGRFSGRQFSNSRSEMNVSTLELGDSALYLCASSLKPPTGPNTEAFFGQGTRLTVV.

J is TRBJ1-5 and V is TRBV7-2; tentative D call: TRBD1 (5 bases). The length of the CDR3 is 14 residues. Trimming cost V 2 bases and J 4 bases, with 9 bases left between them. The germline gives CDR1 SGHTA, CDR2 FQGNSA. The CDR3 protein is CASSLQGSNQPQHF. The DNA of the CDR3 is TGTGCCAGCAGCTTACAGGGTTCAAATCAGCCCCAGCATTTT.

J is TRBJ1-5 and V is TRBV19; D ambiguous. V lost 6 bases and J lost 7, with 19 bases in between. Looked up from germline, CDR1 is LNHDA and CDR2 is SQIVND (reference sequence). The CDR3 is 15 residues long. This CDR3 reads CASRSWAPEVQPQHF. In nucleotides, the CDR3 is TGTGCCAGTAGGTCATGGGCCCCGGAGGTACAGCCCCAGCATTTT. Filled out from reference TRBV19 and TRBJ1-5, the complete variable domain reads DGGITQSPKYLFRKEGQNVTLSCEQNLNHDAMYWYRQDPGQGLRLIYYSQIVNDFQKGDIAEGYSVSREKKESFPLTVTSAQKNPTAFYLCASRSWAPEVQPQHFGDGTRLSIL.